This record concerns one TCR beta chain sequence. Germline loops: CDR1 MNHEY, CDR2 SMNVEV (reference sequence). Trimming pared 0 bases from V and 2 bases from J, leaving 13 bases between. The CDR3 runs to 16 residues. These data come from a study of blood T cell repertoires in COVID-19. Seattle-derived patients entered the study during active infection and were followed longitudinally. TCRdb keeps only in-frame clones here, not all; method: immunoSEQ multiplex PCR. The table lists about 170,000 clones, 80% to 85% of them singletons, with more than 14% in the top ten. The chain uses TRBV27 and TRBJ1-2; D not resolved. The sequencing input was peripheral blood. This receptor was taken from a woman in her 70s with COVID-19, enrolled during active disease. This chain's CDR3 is CASSLSGGRANYGYTF. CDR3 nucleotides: TGTGCCAGCAGTTTATCGGGAGGGAGGGCAAACTATGGCTACACCTTC.